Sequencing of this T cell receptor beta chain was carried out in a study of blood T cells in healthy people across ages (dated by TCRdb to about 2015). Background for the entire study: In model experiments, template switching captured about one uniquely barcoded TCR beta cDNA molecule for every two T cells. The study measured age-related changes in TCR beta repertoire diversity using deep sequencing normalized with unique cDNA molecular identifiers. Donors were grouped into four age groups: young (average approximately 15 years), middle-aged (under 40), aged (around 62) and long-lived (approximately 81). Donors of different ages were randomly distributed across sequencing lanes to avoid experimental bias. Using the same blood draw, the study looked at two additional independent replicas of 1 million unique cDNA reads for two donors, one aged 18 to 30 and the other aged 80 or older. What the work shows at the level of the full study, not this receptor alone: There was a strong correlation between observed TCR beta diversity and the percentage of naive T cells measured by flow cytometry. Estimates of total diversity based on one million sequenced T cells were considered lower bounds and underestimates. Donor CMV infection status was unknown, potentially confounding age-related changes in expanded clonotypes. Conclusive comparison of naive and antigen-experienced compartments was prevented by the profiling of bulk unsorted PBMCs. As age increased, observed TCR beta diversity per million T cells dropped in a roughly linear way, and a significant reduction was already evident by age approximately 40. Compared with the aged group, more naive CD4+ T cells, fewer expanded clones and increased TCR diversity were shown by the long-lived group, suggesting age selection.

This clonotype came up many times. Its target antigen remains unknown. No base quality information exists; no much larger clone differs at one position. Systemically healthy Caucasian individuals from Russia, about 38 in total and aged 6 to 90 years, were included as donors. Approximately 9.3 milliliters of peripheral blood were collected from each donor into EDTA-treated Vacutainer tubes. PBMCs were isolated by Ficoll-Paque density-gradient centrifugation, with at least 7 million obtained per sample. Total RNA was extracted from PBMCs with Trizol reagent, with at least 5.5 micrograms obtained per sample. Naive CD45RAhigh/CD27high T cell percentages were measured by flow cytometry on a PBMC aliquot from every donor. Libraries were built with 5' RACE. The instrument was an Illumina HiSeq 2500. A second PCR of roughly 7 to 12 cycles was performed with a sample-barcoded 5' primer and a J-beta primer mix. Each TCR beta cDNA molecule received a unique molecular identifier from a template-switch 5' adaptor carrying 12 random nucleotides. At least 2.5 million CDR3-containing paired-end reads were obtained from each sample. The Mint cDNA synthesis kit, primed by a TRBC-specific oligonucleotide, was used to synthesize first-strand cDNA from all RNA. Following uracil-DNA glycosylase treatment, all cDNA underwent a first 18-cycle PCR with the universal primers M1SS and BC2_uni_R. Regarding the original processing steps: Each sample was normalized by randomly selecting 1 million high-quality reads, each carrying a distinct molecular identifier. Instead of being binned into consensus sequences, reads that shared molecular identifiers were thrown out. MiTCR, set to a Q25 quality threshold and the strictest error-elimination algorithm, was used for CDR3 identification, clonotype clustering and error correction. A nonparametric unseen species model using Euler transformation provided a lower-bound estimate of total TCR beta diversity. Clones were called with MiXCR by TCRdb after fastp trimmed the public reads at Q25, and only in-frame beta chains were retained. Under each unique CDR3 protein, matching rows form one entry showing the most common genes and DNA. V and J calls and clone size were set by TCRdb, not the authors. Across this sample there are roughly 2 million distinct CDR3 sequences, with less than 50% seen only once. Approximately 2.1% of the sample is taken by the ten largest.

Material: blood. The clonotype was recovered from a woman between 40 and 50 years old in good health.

The DNA sequence reads TGCGCCAGCAGCCAAGCCGGGGGTACTTACGAGCAGTACTTC. It codes for CASSQAGGTYEQYF. The sequence is built from TRBV4-1 and TRBJ2-7, with a tentative D gene TRBD2 over 6 matching bases. Cut back by 1 base and 4 bases, the V and J ends lie 11 bases apart. CDR3 length: 14 amino acids, cysteine to phenylalanine. Only the CDR3 portion is preserved as DNA: 42 bases, with reading frame beginning at the first base. The germline V gene gives CDR1 as MGHRA and CDR2 as YSYEKL.